This entry lists 29 T cell receptor beta chains sequenced from one sample in a study of cytomegalovirus exposure and HLA in healthy donors. The study ran its PCR with 60 Vbeta and 13 Jbeta primers. Produced via immunoSEQ multiplex PCR; TCRdb's table is partial and in-frame only. The sample includes 130,000 or so clones, approximately 77% of them seen just once. The specimen was PBMCs. All receptors come from a woman aged 40 to 55 in good health and CMV-seronegative.

The chain links TRBV6-5 to TRBJ1-2; no reliable D call. CDR3 size: 15 residues. V lost 6 bases and J 4 bases, leaving 18 bases between the germline ends. The germline V gene encodes CDR1 MNHEY and CDR2 SVGAGI. CDR3 in amino acids: CASRSEGGFIYGYTF. The CDR3 DNA follows: TGTGCCAGCAGGAGCGAGGGTGGTTTCATCTATGGCTACACCTTC.

V and J are TRBV18 and TRBJ2-5; the match to TRBD2 covers 9 bases. This CDR3 region has 16 residues. Germline V gives CDR1 KGHSH, CDR2 LQKENI. The trim removed 3 bases at V and 1 base at J, leaving 6 bases unmatched. In DNA form, the CDR3 reads TGTGCCAGCTCACCTGGGACTAGCCAACTCCAAGAGACCCAGTACTTC. As protein: CASSPGTSQLQETQYF.

The chain uses TRBV15 and TRBJ2-6; a possible D gene is TRBD2 (5 bases). This CDR3 has 18 residues. Germline V lookup: CDR1 LNHNV, CDR2 YYDKDF (reference sequence). Trimming took off 1 base at V and 0 bases at J, with 13 bases between the two ends. The CDR3 loop reads CATSRGTQLLSGANVLTF. In DNA, the CDR3 is TGTGCCACCAGCAGAGGGACTCAATTACTCTCTGGGGCCAACGTCCTGACTTTC.

As regards this clone: A read error may produce the germline difference seen at one junction end. The CDR3 bases are TGTGCCAGTCGTATCCGGGACTTTAACACCGGGGAGCTGTTTTTT. Residues: CASRIRDFNTGELFF. V and J are TRBV19 and TRBJ2-2, with D perhaps matching TRBD2 (6 bases). CDR3 size: 15 residues. CDR1 LNHDA and CDR2 SQIVND come from the germline V gene (reference sequence).

This chain links TRBV27 with TRBJ2-7, with TRBD1 matching 12 bases. CDR1 MNHEY and CDR2 SMNVEV come from the germline V gene (reference sequence). CDR3 length equals 17 residues. V lost 2 bases and J lost 5; bases outside the gene matches: 10. CDR3 coding DNA: TGTGCCAGCAGTTTAGGCCGGGACAGGGGGCCCCTACACGAGCAGTACTTC. Translating gives CASSLGRDRGPLHEQYF.

V is TRBV19 and J is TRBJ1-5, with TRBD1 identical over 8 bases. Per the germline V gene, CDR1 is LNHDA and CDR2 is SQIVND (reference sequence). This CDR3 comprises 16 residues. Trimming took 8 bases from V and 0 from J; bases not matched to a gene: 9. As DNA, the CDR3 is TGTGCCAGTGGGGGAACGGACAGGGTTAGCAATCAGCCCCAGCATTTT. Translation: CASGGTDRVSNQPQHF.

The rearrangement uses TRBV5-1 and TRBJ1-1; 7 positions match TRBD1. Germline assignment: CDR1 SGHRS and CDR2 YFSETQ. CDR3 length equals 15 residues. V lost 4 bases, J lost 1 base, and 7 bases stayed unmatched. CDR3 loop: CASSIDRARNTEAFF. As DNA, the CDR3 is TGCGCCAGCAGCATCGACAGGGCAAGGAACACTGAAGCTTTCTTT. Based on the CDR3 plus reference TRBV5-1 and TRBJ1-1, the full variable domain is KAGVTQTPRYLIKTRGQQVTLSCSPISGHRSVSWYQQTPGQGLQFLFEYFSETQRNKGNFPGRFSGRQFSNSRSEMNVSTLELGDSALYLCASSIDRARNTEAFFGQGTRLTVV.

The chain uses TRBV11-1 and TRBJ2-3, with 11 bases aligning to TRBD2. Trimming removed 1 base from V and 5 bases from J; junction bases left unmatched: 8. This CDR3 region has 17 residues. Germline loops: CDR1 SGHAT, CDR2 FQDESV (reference sequence). CDR3 protein: CASSLVVGTSGRDTQYF. For the CDR3, the DNA is TGTGCCAGCAGCTTAGTGGTGGGGACTAGCGGCAGAGATACGCAGTATTTT. Using reference TRBV11-1 and TRBJ2-3 for the parts outside the CDR3, the full variable domain is EAEVAQSPRYKITEKSQAVAFWCDPISGHATLYWYRQILGQGPELLVQFQDESVVDDSQLPKDRFSAERLKGVDSTLKIQPAELGDSAMYLCASSLVVGTSGRDTQYFGPGTRLTVL.

This clone was detected a few times. V gene TRBV5-4 combines with J gene TRBJ2-3; 8 positions agree with TRBD1. The CDR3 has 15 amino acids. The germline CDR1 and CDR2 sequences are SGHNT and YYREEE (reference sequence). The V and J ends lost 5 bases and 5 bases, in that order; junction bases with no gene match: 10. The CDR3 DNA is TGTGCCAGCAGTCCGAAGGACAGGGCACAAGATACGCAGTATTTT. Protein sequence: CASSPKDRAQDTQYF.

Comment on this clone: One end of the junction does not line up with germline, which may come from a read error. CDR3 residues: CASSSPGQGANYGYTF. The CDR3 coding sequence is TGTGCCAGCAGCTCGCCGGGACAGGGGGCTAATTATGGCTACACCTTC. The rearrangement joins TRBV7-9 to TRBJ1-2, with 12 positions matching TRBD1. Germline values: CDR1 SEHNR, CDR2 FQNEAQ (reference sequence). The CDR3 has 16 residues.

The chain employs TRBV29-1 and TRBJ2-3; the match to TRBD2 covers 8 bases. J was trimmed by 2 bases and V by 4 bases; bases with no gene match: 11. The CDR3 sequence is 16 residues long. CDR1 is SQVTM and CDR2 is ANQGSEA in the germline V gene. The CDR3 sequence: CSVVGGLSGATDTQYF. CDR3 DNA: TGCAGCGTTGTAGGTGGACTTAGCGGGGCCACAGATACGCAGTATTTT.

This clone was counted between two and nine times. J is TRBJ2-7 and V is TRBV19, with TRBD1 matching 9 bases. Unmatched junction bases numbered 4, after V lost 3 bases and J lost 4 bases. This CDR3 is 14 amino acids long. Germline V CDR1 and CDR2: LNHDA, SQIVND (reference sequence). In nucleotides, the CDR3 is TGTGCCAGTAGTATTGGACAGGGGAGGTACGAGCAGTACTTC. Protein product: CASSIGQGRYEQYF.

This chain connects TRBV4-3 to TRBJ2-1; TRBD1 might be the D (6 bases). The germline V gene has CDR1 LGHNA and CDR2 YSLEER. V was cut by 1 base and J by 2 bases, with 9 bases left in between. This CDR3 is built from 15 residues. DNA of the CDR3: TGCGCCAGCAGCCAAGTCAGGGGCCCCTACAATGAGCAGTTCTTC. Protein product: CASSQVRGPYNEQFF.

The rearrangement uses TRBV5-1 and TRBJ2-5, with TRBD2 identical over 13 bases. The CDR3 consists of 17 residues. Trimming cost V 0 bases and J 7 bases; bases outside gene matches: 9. CDR1 is SGHRS, CDR2 YFSETQ, per germline. The CDR3 sequence: CASSLELAGGPLVTQYF. CDR3 bases: TGCGCCAGCAGCTTGGAACTAGCGGGGGGGCCATTGGTGACCCAGTACTTC.

This chain joins TRBV2 and TRBJ1-5; a possible D gene is TRBD1 (6 bases). The CDR3 covers 13 residues. The germline V gene encodes CDR1 SNHLY and CDR2 FYNNEI. Trimming took 6 bases from V and 5 from J, leaving 11 bases between them. DNA for the CDR3: TGTGCCAGCAGCTCGACAGGCGATCAGCCCCAGCATTTT. Translation gives CASSSTGDQPQHF.

DNA of the CDR3: TGTGCCAGCAGCTCTACAGGGGGGTGGTTGCGGGGCTACACCTTC. Amino acids: CASSSTGGWLRGYTF. The chain has TRBV5-6 and TRBJ1-2, with 8 bases identical to TRBD1. The germline CDR1 and CDR2 sequences are SGHDT and YYEEEE. The CDR3 is made up of 15 amino acids. The trim removed 3 bases at V and 8 bases at J, leaving 12 bases unmatched.

The chain employs TRBV7-8 and TRBJ1-1; TRBD1 aligns across 7 bases. The CDR3 extends over 13 amino acids. V lost 5 bases, J lost 5 bases, and 5 bases stayed unmatched. CDR1 is SGHVS, CDR2 FQNEAQ, per germline. The CDR3, as DNA: TGTGCCAGCAGCCCAGGGGGGCAGACTGAAGCTTTCTTT. It specifies CASSPGGQTEAFF. The complete variable domain, with remaining parts taken from reference TRBV7-8 and TRBJ1-1, reads GAGVSQSPRYKVAKRGQDVALRCDPISGHVSLFWYQQALGQGPEFLTYFQNEAQLDKSGLPSDRFFAERPEGSVSTLKIQRTQQEDSAVYLCASSPGGQTEAFFGQGTRLTVV.

This sequence joins TRBV4-2 and TRBJ2-7; D remains ambiguous. Germline V gene sequence: CDR1 LGHNA, CDR2 YNFKEQ. This CDR3 spans 15 amino acids. V was cut by 0 bases and J by 0 bases, with 9 bases left in between. This CDR3 reads CASSQEPDSSYEQYF. CDR3 in DNA: TGTGCCAGCAGCCAAGAACCAGATTCCTCCTACGAGCAGTACTTC.

V usage is TRBV2 and J usage is TRBJ1-2, with D perhaps TRBD1 (5 bases). Trimming cost V 3 bases and J 7 bases, with 12 bases left between them. This CDR3 comprises 13 residues. Germline loops: CDR1 SNHLY, CDR2 FYNNEI. Written as DNA, the CDR3 is TGTGCCAGCAGTGATCAAGGGGAGGGTGGCTACACCTTC. Its translation: CASSDQGEGGYTF.

The chain is built from TRBV11-2 and TRBJ1-2; possibly TRBD1 for D (6 bases). The CDR3 runs to 13 residues. Between the trimmed V and J ends, which lost 5 bases and 2 bases, there was a span of 9 bases. In germline, CDR1 is SGHAT, CDR2 FQNNGV. The CDR3: CASSRGQNYGYTF. CDR3 sequence (DNA): TGTGCCAGCAGCCGAGGACAGAACTATGGCTACACCTTC.

The chain has TRBV21-1 and TRBJ1-6; the table gives TRBD1 as D, unverified against the DNA. TRBV21-1 is an annotated pseudogene. CDR3 length: 17 residues. The CDR3 region has the DNA TGTGCCAGCAGCAAAGAAAGGCCGGGACACATCAATTCACCCCTCCACTTT. Its translation is CASSKERPGHINSPLHF.

The gene calls are TRBV6-5 and TRBJ1-2, with 8 bases aligning to TRBD1. Germline CDR1 is MNHEY and CDR2 is SVGAGI. V dropped 8 bases and J dropped 9; count of bases not matched to a gene: 8. This CDR3 region has 12 residues. The CDR3 nucleotides are TGTGCCAGCGGGACAGGCCGTGGAAGCTACACCTTC. It translates to CASGTGRGSYTF.

The V call is TRBV6-5, the J call TRBJ2-7; possible D gene TRBD1, 6 bases. V was shortened by 5 bases and J by 4 bases, with 15 bases between the two germline ends. The CDR3 is 14 residues long. Germline CDR1 MNHEY, CDR2 SVGAGI. The CDR3 spells CASSRQQGYYEQYF. As DNA, the CDR3 is TGTGCCAGCAGTCGACAACAGGGTTATTACGAGCAGTACTTC.

The chain employs TRBV7-9 and TRBJ2-7; 8 positions agree with TRBD1. Per germline, CDR1 SEHNR and CDR2 FQNEAQ (reference sequence). With 0 bases clipped from V and 8 bases from J, the junction kept 6 bases outside the gene matches. CDR3 size: 14 residues. The CDR3 region is CASSLARGPLKQYF. DNA of the CDR3: TGTGCCAGCAGCTTAGCCAGGGGGCCTCTAAAGCAGTACTTC. The variable domain in full, with the rest retrieved from reference TRBV7-9 and TRBJ2-7, is DTGVSQNPRHKITKRGQNVTFRCDPISEHNRLYWYRQTLGQGPEFLTYFQNEAQLEKSRLLSDRFSAERPKGSFSTLEIQRTEQGDSAMYLCASSLARGPLKQYFGPGTRLTVT.

The CDR3 loop is CASSQEFGLAGESSTDTQYF. In DNA, the CDR3 is TGCGCCAGCAGCCAAGAGTTTGGGCTAGCGGGGGAGTCTAGCACAGATACGCAGTATTTT. This chain links TRBV4-1 with TRBJ2-3; 10 nucleotides agree with TRBD2. The germline V gene has CDR1 MGHRA and CDR2 YSYEKL. This CDR3 has 20 amino acids. V was clipped by 0 bases and J by 0 bases; unmatched bases: 12.

The chain is built from TRBV29-1 and TRBJ1-2; 7 bases are a match to TRBD1. Trimming cost V 5 bases and J 2 bases; bases outside gene matches: 8. Germline lookup yields CDR1 SQVTM and CDR2 ANQGSEA. CDR3 length: 14 amino acids. The CDR3 bases are TGCAGCGTTTCCCGACAGGGTTCAAACTATGGCTACACCTTC. Its protein product is CSVSRQGSNYGYTF.

The chain employs TRBV13 and TRBJ1-2; D gene ambiguous. CDR1 PRHDT and CDR2 FYEKMQ come from the germline V gene (reference sequence). Trimming shortened V by 5 bases and J by 3 bases, and 25 bases separated the two germline ends. The length of the CDR3 is 18 residues. DNA for the CDR3: TGTGCCAGCAGCCAACTAGACTCTTCCCCCCCTTGGGACTATGGCTACACCTTC. It yields the protein CASSQLDSSPPWDYGYTF.

The chain couples TRBV27 to TRBJ1-5; D is unresolved. Germline-derived CDR1 and CDR2 are MNHEY and SMNVEV (reference sequence). The CDR3 totals 11 residues. The V end was cut by 7 bases, the J end by 5 bases, with 6 bases between. The CDR3 loop reads CASTLDQPQHF. DNA of the CDR3: TGTGCCAGCACCCTTGATCAGCCCCAGCATTTT.

The chain combines TRBV29-1 with TRBJ2-3, with TRBD2 matching 9 bases. From germline, CDR1 is SQVTM and CDR2 ANQGSEA. CDR3 size: 15 residues. Germline trimming cut 6 bases from V and 0 bases from J; bases unmatched to any gene: 7. The DNA for the CDR3 is TGCAGCGTGACAGGGACTAGCCGTAGCACAGATACGCAGTATTTT. Its protein product is CSVTGTSRSTDTQYF.